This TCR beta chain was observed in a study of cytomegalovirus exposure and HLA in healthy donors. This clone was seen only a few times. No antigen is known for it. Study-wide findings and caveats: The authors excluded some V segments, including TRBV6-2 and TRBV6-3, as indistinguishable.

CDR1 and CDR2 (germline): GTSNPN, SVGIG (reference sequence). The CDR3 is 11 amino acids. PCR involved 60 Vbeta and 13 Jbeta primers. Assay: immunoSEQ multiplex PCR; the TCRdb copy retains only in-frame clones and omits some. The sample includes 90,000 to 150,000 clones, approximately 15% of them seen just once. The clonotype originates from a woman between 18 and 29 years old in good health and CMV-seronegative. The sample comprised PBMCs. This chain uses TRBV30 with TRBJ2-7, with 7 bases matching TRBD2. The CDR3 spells CVFSGTREQYF. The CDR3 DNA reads TGTGTCTTCAGCGGGACTCGCGAGCAGTACTTC.